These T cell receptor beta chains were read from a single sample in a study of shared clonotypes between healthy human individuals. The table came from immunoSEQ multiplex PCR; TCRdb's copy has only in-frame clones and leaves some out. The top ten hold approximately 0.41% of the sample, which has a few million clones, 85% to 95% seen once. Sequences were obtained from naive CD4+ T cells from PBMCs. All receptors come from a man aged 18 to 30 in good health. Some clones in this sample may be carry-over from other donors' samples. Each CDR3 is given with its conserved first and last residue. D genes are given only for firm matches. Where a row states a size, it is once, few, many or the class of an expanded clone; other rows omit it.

CDR3nt: TGTGCCAGTTTAGCGGGGCAAGAGACCCAGTACTTC
CDR3aa: CASLAGQETQYF
v_gene: TRBV28
j_gene: TRBJ2-5
d_gene: TRBD2
abundance: .

CDR3nt: TGTGCCAGCAGTGAAACTCAGGAATTTAATGAAAAACTGTTTTTT
CDR3aa: CASSETQEFNEKLFF
v_gene: TRBV6-1
j_gene: TRBJ1-4
d_gene: .
abundance: .

CDR3nt: TGTGCCAGCAGCTTAGGCACCACAGATACGCAGTATTTT
CDR3aa: CASSLGTTDTQYF
v_gene: TRBV7-3
j_gene: TRBJ2-3
d_gene: .
abundance: .

CDR3nt: TGTGCCAGCAGCTTAGCGCGTACAGCTACCCGAGAGACCCAGTACTTC
CDR3aa: CASSLARTATRETQYF
v_gene: TRBV7-8
j_gene: TRBJ2-5
d_gene: .
abundance: .

CDR3nt: TGTGCCAGCAGCTTAACCCGGGGCGGCACAGATACGCAGTATTTT
CDR3aa: CASSLTRGGTDTQYF
v_gene: TRBV7-3
j_gene: TRBJ2-3
d_gene: .
abundance: once

CDR3nt: TGCGCCAGCAGTCACTTGACAGGGAACACCGGGGAGCTGTTTTTT
CDR3aa: CASSHLTGNTGELFF
v_gene: TRBV23-1
j_gene: TRBJ2-2
d_gene: .
abundance: .

CDR3nt: TGTCCAAGCAGTGATCGGCCGATTCCTATAGCCAAAAACATTCAGTACTTC
CDR3aa: CPSSDRPIPIAKNIQYF
v_gene: TRBV27
j_gene: TRBJ2-4
d_gene: .
abundance: .

CDR3nt: TGTGCCAGCAGCCCGGCCGGGACCCGCTCCTACAATGAGCAGTTCTTC
CDR3aa: CASSPAGTRSYNEQFF
v_gene: TRBV7-3
j_gene: TRBJ2-1
d_gene: .
abundance: .

CDR3nt: TGTGCCAGCAGCTTTGGGCAGGGTGTCTCTCAGCCCCAGCATTTT
CDR3aa: CASSFGQGVSQPQHF
v_gene: TRBV5-6
j_gene: TRBJ1-5
d_gene: .
abundance: .

CDR3nt: TGTGCCAGCAGCCAAGAACCGGACTGGCACTCCTACAATGAGCAGTTCTTC
CDR3aa: CASSQEPDWHSYNEQFF
v_gene: TRBV4-2
j_gene: TRBJ2-1
d_gene: .
abundance: .

CDR3nt: TGTGCCAGCACACCCGGGGGAGGCTATGGCTACACCTTC
CDR3aa: CASTPGGGYGYTF
v_gene: TRBV28
j_gene: TRBJ1-2
d_gene: .
abundance: once

CDR3nt: TGTGCCAGCAGCTTGGACAGGCGCACCGGGGAGCTGTTTTTT
CDR3aa: CASSLDRRTGELFF
v_gene: TRBV7-8
j_gene: TRBJ2-2
d_gene: TRBD1
abundance: .

CDR3nt: TGTGCCAGCAGTTTAAACTCATTCGGGGGGCAGCGGGAGCTGTTTTTT
CDR3aa: CASSLNSFGGQRELFF
v_gene: TRBV6-5
j_gene: TRBJ2-2
d_gene: .
abundance: once

CDR3nt: TGTGCCAGCAGCGGGGACCCAGCTAGCACAGATACGCAGTATTTT
CDR3aa: CASSGDPASTDTQYF
v_gene: TRBV9
j_gene: TRBJ2-3
d_gene: .
abundance: once

CDR3nt: TGTGCCAGCTCTACGTCAGGGAACTATGGCTACACCTTC
CDR3aa: CASSTSGNYGYTF
v_gene: TRBV18
j_gene: TRBJ1-2
d_gene: .
abundance: .

CDR3nt: TGTGCCAGCACTCGACTAGCGGAAAGCTCCTACGAGCAGTACTTC
CDR3aa: CASTRLAESSYEQYF
v_gene: TRBV6-1
j_gene: TRBJ2-7
d_gene: TRBD2
abundance: .

CDR3nt: TGTGCCAGCAGTCGGACAGGGATAATGAACACTGAAGCTTTCTTT
CDR3aa: CASSRTGIMNTEAFF
v_gene: TRBV6-5
j_gene: TRBJ1-1
d_gene: TRBD1
abundance: .

CDR3nt: TGCAGCGTTGAATTCGGTAGCGCCAGCTCCTACAATGAGCAGTTCTTC
CDR3aa: CSVEFGSASSYNEQFF
v_gene: TRBV29-1
j_gene: TRBJ2-1
d_gene: .
abundance: once

CDR3nt: TGTGCCAGCACCAACAGGGAGAACTATGGCTACACCTTC
CDR3aa: CASTNRENYGYTF
v_gene: TRBV6-5
j_gene: TRBJ1-2
d_gene: .
abundance: .

CDR3nt: TGTGCCAGCAGCCAAGGAGGTTTAGGGGATACGCAGTATTTT
CDR3aa: CASSQGGLGDTQYF
v_gene: TRBV4-2
j_gene: TRBJ2-3
d_gene: .
abundance: once

CDR3nt: TGTGCCAGCAGCTTAGAGGCAGAGAATAACTACGAGCAGTACTTC
CDR3aa: CASSLEAENNYEQYF
v_gene: TRBV11-2
j_gene: TRBJ2-7
d_gene: .
abundance: .

CDR3nt: TGCGCCAGCAGCTCCTCATCGTATAGCGGCCACTACAATGAGCAGTTCTTC
CDR3aa: CASSSSSYSGHYNEQFF
v_gene: TRBV5-1
j_gene: TRBJ2-1
d_gene: .
abundance: once

CDR3nt: TGTGCCAGCAGTTCCCCTGGCGGGAACACAGATACGCAGTATTTT
CDR3aa: CASSSPGGNTDTQYF
v_gene: TRBV9
j_gene: TRBJ2-3
d_gene: .
abundance: .

CDR3nt: TGTGCCAGCAGTGAAGGCATCTCTGGAAACACCATATATTTT
CDR3aa: CASSEGISGNTIYF
v_gene: TRBV6-1
j_gene: TRBJ1-3
d_gene: .
abundance: .

CDR3nt: TGTGCCAGCAGCTTAACACGTAACATTCAGTACTTC
CDR3aa: CASSLTRNIQYF
v_gene: TRBV7-8
j_gene: TRBJ2-4
d_gene: .
abundance: .

CDR3nt: TGTGCCAGCAGTAAGACAGGGTCAACCGGGGAGCTGTTTTTT
CDR3aa: CASSKTGSTGELFF
v_gene: TRBV25-1
j_gene: TRBJ2-2
d_gene: TRBD1
abundance: .

CDR3nt: TGTGCCAGCAGTTACGGGCAGGGGATTGGCGAGCAGTACTTC
CDR3aa: CASSYGQGIGEQYF
v_gene: TRBV6-5
j_gene: TRBJ2-7
d_gene: .
abundance: .

CDR3nt: TGTGCCAGCAGTTCCACAGGGAGCTCCTACGAGCAGTACTTC
CDR3aa: CASSSTGSSYEQYF
v_gene: TRBV6-5
j_gene: TRBJ2-7
d_gene: .
abundance: .

CDR3nt: TGTGCCAGTAGTATTAGACAGGGGTCAAACACCGGGGAGCTGTTTTTT
CDR3aa: CASSIRQGSNTGELFF
v_gene: TRBV19
j_gene: TRBJ2-2
d_gene: TRBD1
abundance: .

CDR3nt: TGTGCCAGTAGCTTGGGGACAGGGGTCTACGAGCAGTACTTC
CDR3aa: CASSLGTGVYEQYF
v_gene: TRBV19
j_gene: TRBJ2-7
d_gene: TRBD1
abundance: .

CDR3nt: TGTGCCAGCAAACGGCTAGCCGAATCCTACGAGCAGTACTTC
CDR3aa: CASKRLAESYEQYF
v_gene: TRBV2
j_gene: TRBJ2-7
d_gene: .
abundance: .

CDR3nt: TGTGCTAGTGGTAAAGGACAGGGAGGCTCCAATGAGCAGTTCTTC
CDR3aa: CASGKGQGGSNEQFF
v_gene: TRBV12-5
j_gene: TRBJ2-1
d_gene: TRBD1
abundance: .

CDR3nt: TGTGCCAGCAGTGCCCGACAGGGTTCTAATGAAAAACTGTTTTTT
CDR3aa: CASSARQGSNEKLFF
v_gene: TRBV2
j_gene: TRBJ1-4
d_gene: TRBD1
abundance: .

CDR3nt: TGCAGCGTTCAACAACAGGTGTGGACTGAAGCTTTCTTT
CDR3aa: CSVQQQVWTEAFF
v_gene: TRBV29-1
j_gene: TRBJ1-1
d_gene: .
abundance: .

CDR3nt: TGCGCCAGCAGCCTGGACAGACGCACAGATACGCAGTATTTT
CDR3aa: CASSLDRRTDTQYF
v_gene: TRBV5-1
j_gene: TRBJ2-3
d_gene: .
abundance: .

CDR3nt: TGTGCCAGCAGGGCCCGTCCAGATACGCAGTATTTT
CDR3aa: CASRARPDTQYF
v_gene: TRBV6-6
j_gene: TRBJ2-3
d_gene: .
abundance: .

CDR3nt: TGTGCCAGCAGTTTACCGGGACTAGCGGGAAATGAGCAGTTCTTC
CDR3aa: CASSLPGLAGNEQFF
v_gene: TRBV7-3
j_gene: TRBJ2-1
d_gene: TRBD2
abundance: .

CDR3nt: TGTGCCAGTAGCATGAGTCACAGGACGGAGACCCAGTACTTC
CDR3aa: CASSMSHRTETQYF
v_gene: TRBV19
j_gene: TRBJ2-5
d_gene: .
abundance: .

CDR3nt: TGTGCCAGCAGCCATGGAGGCGGGACGGGGGCGAACACCGGGGAGCTGTTTTTT
CDR3aa: CASSHGGGTGANTGELFF
v_gene: TRBV4-2
j_gene: TRBJ2-2
d_gene: .
abundance: .

CDR3nt: TGTGCCAGCAGCTTAGTAGGGGGATGGTCCGCGGCAGATACGCAGTATTTT
CDR3aa: CASSLVGGWSAADTQYF
v_gene: TRBV11-1
j_gene: TRBJ2-3
d_gene: .
abundance: once

CDR3nt: TGTGCCAGCAGTTCGGGGTGGTCGGGCACTGAAGCTTTCTTT
CDR3aa: CASSSGWSGTEAFF
v_gene: TRBV6-5
j_gene: TRBJ1-1
d_gene: .
abundance: .

CDR3nt: TGCGCCAGCAGCTCAACGACAGGGGGCCGCGGTGAGCAGTACTTC
CDR3aa: CASSSTTGGRGEQYF
v_gene: TRBV5-1
j_gene: TRBJ2-7
d_gene: TRBD1
abundance: few